These T cell receptor beta chains were read from a single sample in a study of T cells after yellow fever vaccination. In TCRdb, the 5' RACE reads were re-called with MiXCR into one record per CDR3 protein. The data hold roughly 63,000 distinct CDR3 sequences, with 6.5% to 9% observed a single time. The source was CD8+ T cells sorted from PBMCs, collected 15 days after the yellow fever booster vaccination. These receptors all stem from a man aged 25-40 years who received the YFV17D yellow fever vaccine. Each CDR3 is given with its conserved first and last residue. Each record gives: V gene, J gene, D gene, clone size, CDR3 DNA, CDR3 protein. A D gene is named only where the DNA matches it firmly. Not all rows give a size; the values are once, few, many and, for expanded clones, a class.

>TRBV12-3/TRBV12-4|TRBJ2-5|TRBD1|many
TGTGCCAGCAGTCGGCAAGACAGGGGAGTAGGAACCCAGTACTTC
CASSRQDRGVGTQYF
>TRBV9|TRBJ2-7|TRBD2|many
TGTGCCAGCAGCGTAGGGCTAGCGGGAATCTCGTACGAGCAGTACTTC
CASSVGLAGISYEQYF
>TRBV4-3|TRBJ2-2|.|many
TGCGCCAGCAAGGGGCAGGGAGAGACCGGGGAGCTGTTTTTT
CASKGQGETGELFF
>TRBV27|TRBJ2-5|.|many
TGTGCCAGCAGTTATCCAGGGGCCACCCAAGAGACCCAGTACTTC
CASSYPGATQETQYF
>TRBV27|TRBJ2-1|TRBD1|many
TGTGCCAGCAGAGGGACAGGGGGGAGGTATGAGCAGTTCTTC
CASRGTGGRYEQFF
>TRBV6-5|TRBJ2-2|.|few
TGTGCCAGCAGGCTAGGAGTCGGGGAGCTGTTTTTT
CASRLGVGELFF
>TRBV20-1|TRBJ2-1|TRBD2|.
TGCAGTGCTACGGAAGGACTAGTAATCTACAATGAGCAGTTCTTC
CSATEGLVIYNEQFF
>TRBV7-2|TRBJ2-3|TRBD2|many
TGTGCCAGCAGCTTAGGACTAGCGGGAGGGATGGCAGATACGCAGTATTTT
CASSLGLAGGMADTQYF
>TRBV6-2/TRBV6-3|TRBJ2-1|.|.
TGTGCCAGCACCCTGTACAATGAGCAGTTCTTC
CASTLYNEQFF
>TRBV2|TRBJ2-2|.|many
TGTGCCAGCCCGAGCGGGACCGGGGAGCTGTTTTTT
CASPSGTGELFF
>TRBV7-9|TRBJ2-2|.|many
TGTGCCAGCAGCCAGACGGGAGTGGGGACCGGGGAGCTGTTTTTT
CASSQTGVGTGELFF
>TRBV28|TRBJ2-7|TRBD1|many
TGTGCCAGCAGTTTATCCCCCGGGACAGGGGTATACGAGCAGTACTTC
CASSLSPGTGVYEQYF
>TRBV7-9|TRBJ2-1|TRBD1|many
TGTGCCAGCAGCCCACAGGGGGACGGGATGAGTTACAATGAGCAGTTCTTC
CASSPQGDGMSYNEQFF
>TRBV14|TRBJ2-5|.|many
TGTGCCAGCAGCCAAGATTGGGAAGAGACCCAGTACTTC
CASSQDWEETQYF
>TRBV7-8|TRBJ1-6|.|many
TGTGCCAGCAGCCCGACCGGGGGCTCACCCCTCCACTTT
CASSPTGGSPLHF
>TRBV6-2/TRBV6-3|TRBJ2-1|.|many
TGTGCCAGCAGCCCACTAAGCGGCTACAATGAGCAGTTCTTC
CASSPLSGYNEQFF
>TRBV5-4|TRBJ2-1|TRBD2|few
TGTGCCAGCAGCTTTCTAGCGGACTACAATGAGCAGTTCTTC
CASSFLADYNEQFF
>TRBV12-1|TRBJ2-3|.|many
TGTGCCAGCAGCTTTGGGACTAGCGGAAGCACAGATACGCAGTATTTT
CASSFGTSGSTDTQYF
>TRBV19|TRBJ2-3|.|few
TGTGCCAGTAGTTACAGCGTAGATACGCAGTATTTT
CASSYSVDTQYF
>TRBV10-3|TRBJ2-5|.|many
TGTGCCATCAGTGAGTCGAGATGGGGAGTGGAGACCCAGTACTTC
CAISESRWGVETQYF
>TRBV12-3/TRBV12-4|TRBJ2-1|.|many
TGTGCCAGCAGTGGGGGTGGAGGGTCCCCCTACAATGAGCAGTTCTTC
CASSGGGGSPYNEQFF
>TRBV28|TRBJ2-7|TRBD2|many
TGTGCCAGCAGTACCCCTCGTCGTGGACTAGCATGGTACGAGCAGTACTTC
CASSTPRRGLAWYEQYF